What follows is one T cell receptor (beta chain) and its context. Its specificity is unknown. The data were obtained in a study of T cell clones after liver transplantation. Study at large: A pre-transplant mixed lymphocyte reaction with TCRbeta sequencing defined graft-donor-reactive clones followed in post-transplant blood. Samples came pre-transplant, pre-randomization before withdrawal, and post-randomization after withdrawal ended. Tolerant meant at least one year fully off immunosuppression without liver enzymes above twice normal.

Germline loops: CDR1 SGDLS, CDR2 YYNGEE. The V gene lost 3 bases and the J gene lost 1 base, with 18 bases spanning the gap. The CDR3 loop spans 17 amino acids. Points from the study as a whole: Low donor cell numbers restricted donor-reactive repertoire measurement in a couple of subjects.

Sequenced by immunoSEQ multiplex PCR; TCRdb stores in-frame clones only, minus some. The sample contains around 51,000 clones, roughly nine tenths of which appear only once. The V gene is TRBV9, the J gene TRBJ2-3; tentatively, D is TRBD2 (5 bases). The sequences come from CD8+ T cells from blood, collected 12 months after liver transplant. The TCR was taken from a human patient who received a liver transplant. Some T cells here may be from the graft donor. CDR3 DNA: TGTGCCAGCAGCGGCGGAGGTGTAGTTGGAGGCACAGATACGCAGTATTTT. Residues: CASSGGGVVGGTDTQYF.